The source of this TCR beta chain is a study of CD8 T cells in Susac syndrome. cDNA came from around 0.5 to 1 ug RNA primed by random hexamers. TCRdb reprocessed the immunoSEQ multiplex PCR reads with MiXCR, giving one entry per CDR3 protein. The top ten clones hold around 0.2% of a sample with about 130,000 distinct CDR3 sequences, around 94% of them seen once. Germline V gene lookup returns CDR1 MNHEY and CDR2 SMNVEV (reference sequence). The CDR3 spans 14 residues. Trimming removed 7 bases at V and 1 base at J, with 13 bases between. Input material: CD8+ T cells from PBMCs. This sequence joins TRBV27 and TRBJ1-1; possible D gene TRBD1, 5 bases. The receptor's source is a human donor with Susac syndrome. CDR3 in DNA: TGTGCCAGCATCCTCGGGACGCCGAACACTGAAGCTTTCTTT. Encoded protein: CASILGTPNTEAFF.